Given below is one T cell receptor (beta chain) in context. The read terminates 3 residues before the CDR3 end, so the remaining end is supplied by the germline J gene. The assay was immunoSEQ multiplex PCR, and TCRdb's table has in-frame clones only and misses some. The sample's table shows 9,000 to 15,000 clones. This entry comes from a study of T cells in women clearing cervical HPV infection. In germline, CDR1 is DFQATT, CDR2 SNEGSKA (reference sequence). This CDR3 region has 14 residues. The specimen was blood buffy coat. The J gene is TRBJ1-2, the V gene TRBV20-1, with D perhaps matching TRBD1 (6 bases). This receptor was taken from a woman aged 18 to 75 with a cervical HPV16 infection that either progressed to CIN3+ or cleared (not recorded which). This chain's CDR3 is CSVIRGGAGDDYTF. Incomplete CDR3 DNA: TGCAGTGTTATAAGGGGGGGGGCTGGGGATGAC.